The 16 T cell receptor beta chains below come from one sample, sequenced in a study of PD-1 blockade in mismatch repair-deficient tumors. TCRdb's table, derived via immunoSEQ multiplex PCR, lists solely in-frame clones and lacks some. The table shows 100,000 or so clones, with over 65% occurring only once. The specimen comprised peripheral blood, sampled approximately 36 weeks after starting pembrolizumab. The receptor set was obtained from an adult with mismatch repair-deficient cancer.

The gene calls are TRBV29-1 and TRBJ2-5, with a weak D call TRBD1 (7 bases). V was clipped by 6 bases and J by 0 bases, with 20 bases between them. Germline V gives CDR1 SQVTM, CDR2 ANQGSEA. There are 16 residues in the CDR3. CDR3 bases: TGCAGCGTCTACGGACAGGAGGGGATGTACCAAGAGACCCAGTACTTC. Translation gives CSVYGQEGMYQETQYF.

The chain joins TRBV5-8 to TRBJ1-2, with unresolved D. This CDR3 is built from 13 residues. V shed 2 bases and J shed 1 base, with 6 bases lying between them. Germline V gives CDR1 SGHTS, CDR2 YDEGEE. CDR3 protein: CASSFLNNYGYTF. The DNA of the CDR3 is TGTGCCAGCAGCTTTCTAAATAACTATGGCTACACCTTC.

The CDR3 loop is CASSPRTRSNLDEQFF. CDR3 in DNA: TGTGCCAGCAGCCCGAGGACTAGATCCAACCTCGATGAGCAGTTCTTC. The chain couples TRBV5-6 to TRBJ2-1, with 7 bases that match TRBD2. Germline lookup yields CDR1 SGHDT and CDR2 YYEEEE. This CDR3 contains 16 residues. J was trimmed by 8 bases and V by 4 bases; bases with no gene match: 15.

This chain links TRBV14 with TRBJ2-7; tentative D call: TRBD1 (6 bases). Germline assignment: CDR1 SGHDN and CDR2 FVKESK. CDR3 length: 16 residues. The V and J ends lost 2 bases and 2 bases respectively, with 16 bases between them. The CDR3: CASSQTLTDRPYEQYF. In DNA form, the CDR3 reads TGTGCCAGCAGCCAAACTTTGACGGACAGACCCTACGAGCAGTACTTC.

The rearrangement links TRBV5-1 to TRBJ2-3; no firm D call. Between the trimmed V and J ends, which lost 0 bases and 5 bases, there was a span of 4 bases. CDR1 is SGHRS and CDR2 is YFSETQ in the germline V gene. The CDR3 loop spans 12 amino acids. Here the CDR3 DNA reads TGCGCCAGCAGCTTGGTGAAAGATACGCAGTATTTT. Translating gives CASSLVKDTQYF.

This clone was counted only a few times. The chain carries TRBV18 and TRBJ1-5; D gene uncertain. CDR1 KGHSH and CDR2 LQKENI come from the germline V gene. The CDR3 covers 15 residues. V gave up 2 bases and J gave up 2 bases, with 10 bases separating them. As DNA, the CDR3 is TGTGCCAGCTCACCAGCGGGCGTGGGCAATCAGCCCCAGCATTTT. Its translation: CASSPAGVGNQPQHF.

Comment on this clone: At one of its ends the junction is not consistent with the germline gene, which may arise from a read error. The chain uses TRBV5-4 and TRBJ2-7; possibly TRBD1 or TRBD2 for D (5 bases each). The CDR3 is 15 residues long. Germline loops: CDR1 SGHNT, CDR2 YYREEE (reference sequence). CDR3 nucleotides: TGTGCCAGCAGGTTGGGTCGGGACGGATCCTACGAGCAGTACTTC. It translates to CASRLGRDGSYEQYF.

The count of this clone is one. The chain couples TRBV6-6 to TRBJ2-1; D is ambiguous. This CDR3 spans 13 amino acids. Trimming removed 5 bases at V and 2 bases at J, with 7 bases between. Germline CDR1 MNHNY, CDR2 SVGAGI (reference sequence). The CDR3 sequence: CASSAATYNEQFF. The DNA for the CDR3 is TGTGCCAGCAGTGCGGCTACCTACAATGAGCAGTTCTTC.

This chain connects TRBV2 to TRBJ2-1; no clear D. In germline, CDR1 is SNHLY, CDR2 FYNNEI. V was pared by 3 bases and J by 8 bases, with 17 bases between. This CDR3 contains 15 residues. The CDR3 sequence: CASSEGPSGSYEQFF. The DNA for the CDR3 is TGTGCCAGCAGTGAGGGTCCTAGTGGAAGCTATGAGCAGTTCTTC. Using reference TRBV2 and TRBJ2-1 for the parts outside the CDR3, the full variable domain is EPEVTQTPSHQVTQMGQEVILRCVPISNHLYFYWYRQILGQKVEFLVSFYNNEISEKSEIFDDQFSVERPDGSNFTLKIRSTKLEDSAMYFCASSEGPSGSYEQFFGPGTRLTVL.

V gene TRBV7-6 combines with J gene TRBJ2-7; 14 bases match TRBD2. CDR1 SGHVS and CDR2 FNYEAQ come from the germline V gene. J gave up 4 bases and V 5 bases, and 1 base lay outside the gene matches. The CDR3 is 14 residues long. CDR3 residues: CASSRTSGRYEQYF. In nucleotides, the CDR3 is TGTGCCAGCAGCCGGACTAGCGGGAGGTACGAGCAGTACTTC.

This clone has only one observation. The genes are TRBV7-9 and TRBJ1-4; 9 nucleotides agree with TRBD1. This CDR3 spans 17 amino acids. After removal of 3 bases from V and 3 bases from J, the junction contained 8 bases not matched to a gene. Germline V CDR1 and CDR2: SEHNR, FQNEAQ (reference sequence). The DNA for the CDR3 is TGTGCCAGCAGCTTCACCGGGACAGGGTCCCCTAATGAAAAACTGTTTTTT. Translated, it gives CASSFTGTGSPNEKLFF.

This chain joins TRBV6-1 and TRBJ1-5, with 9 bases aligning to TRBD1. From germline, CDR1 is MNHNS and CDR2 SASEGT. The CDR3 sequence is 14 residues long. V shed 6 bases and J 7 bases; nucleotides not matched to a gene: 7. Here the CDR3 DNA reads TGTGCCAGCAGGCCCGGGACAGGGATCCAGCCCCAGCATTTT. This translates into CASRPGTGIQPQHF.

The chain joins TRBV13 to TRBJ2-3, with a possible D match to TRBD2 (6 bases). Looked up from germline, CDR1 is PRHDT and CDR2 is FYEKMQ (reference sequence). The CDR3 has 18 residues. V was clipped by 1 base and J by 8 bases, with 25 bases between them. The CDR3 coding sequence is TGTGCCAGCAGCTTAGTAGCGGCCTTCTCGGTGTCATTGGGTACGCAGTATTTT. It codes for CASSLVAAFSVSLGTQYF.

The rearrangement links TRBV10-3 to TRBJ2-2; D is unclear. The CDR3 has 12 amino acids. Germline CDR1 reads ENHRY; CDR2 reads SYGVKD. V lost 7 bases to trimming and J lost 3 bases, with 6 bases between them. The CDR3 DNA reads TGTGCCATCACCCGAGACACCGGGGAGCTGTTTTTT. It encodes CAITRDTGELFF.

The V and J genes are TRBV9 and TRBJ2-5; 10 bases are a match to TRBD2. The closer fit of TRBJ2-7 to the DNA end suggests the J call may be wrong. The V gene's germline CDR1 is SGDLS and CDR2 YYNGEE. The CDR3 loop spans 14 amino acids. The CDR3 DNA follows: TGTGCCAGCAGCCAGGCTCTAGCGGGAGCCGAGCAGTACTTC. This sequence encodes CASSQALAGAEQYF.

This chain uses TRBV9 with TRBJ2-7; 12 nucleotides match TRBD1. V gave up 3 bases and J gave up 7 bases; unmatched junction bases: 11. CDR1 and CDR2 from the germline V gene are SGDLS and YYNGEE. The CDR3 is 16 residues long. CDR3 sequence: CASSAVPGQGAREQYF. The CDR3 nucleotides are TGTGCCAGCAGCGCCGTACCGGGACAGGGGGCGCGTGAGCAGTACTTC.